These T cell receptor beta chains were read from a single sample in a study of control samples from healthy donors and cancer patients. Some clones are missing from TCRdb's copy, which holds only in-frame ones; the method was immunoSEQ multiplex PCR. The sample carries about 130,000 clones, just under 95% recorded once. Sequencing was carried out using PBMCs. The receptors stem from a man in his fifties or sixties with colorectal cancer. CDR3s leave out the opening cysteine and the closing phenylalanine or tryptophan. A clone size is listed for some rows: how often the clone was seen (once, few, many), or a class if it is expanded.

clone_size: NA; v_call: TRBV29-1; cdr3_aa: SSWGQTQY
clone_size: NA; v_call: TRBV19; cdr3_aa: ASSAGTSGLGGTGELF
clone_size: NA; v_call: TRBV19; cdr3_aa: ASMIGQGAGGYT
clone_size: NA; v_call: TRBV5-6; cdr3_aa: ASSLRRVVDEQY
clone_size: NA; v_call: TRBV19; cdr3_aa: ASSWGGQNAGELF
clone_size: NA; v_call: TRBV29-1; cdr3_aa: SVWGRNTEAF
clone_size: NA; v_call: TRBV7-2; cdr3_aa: ASSLADGNIQY
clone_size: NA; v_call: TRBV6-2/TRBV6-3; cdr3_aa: ASSRRLAGGALTTGELF
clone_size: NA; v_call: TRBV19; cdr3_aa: ASAQDRGSRHGYT
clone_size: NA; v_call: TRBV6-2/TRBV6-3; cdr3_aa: ASIPSGSISEKLF
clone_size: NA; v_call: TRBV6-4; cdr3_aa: ASSSTENTEAF
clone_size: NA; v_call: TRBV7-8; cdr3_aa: ASSLASTGGKVGYGYT
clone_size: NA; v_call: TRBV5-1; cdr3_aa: ASSTDSRATEQY
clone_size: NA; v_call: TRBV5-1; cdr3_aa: ASSLGQGVNEQF
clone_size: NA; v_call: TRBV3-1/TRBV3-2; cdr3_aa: ASSQDIGTQY
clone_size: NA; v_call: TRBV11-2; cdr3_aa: ASSLSLAGTEQF
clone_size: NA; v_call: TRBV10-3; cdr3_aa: AISAGQGITDTQY
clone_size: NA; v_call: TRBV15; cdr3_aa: ATNHRGGDGELF
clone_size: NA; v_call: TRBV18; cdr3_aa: ASSPSQLMATNEKLF
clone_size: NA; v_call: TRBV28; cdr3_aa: AIATGHSGNTIY
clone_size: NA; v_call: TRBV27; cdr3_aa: ASRKRGLNTEAF
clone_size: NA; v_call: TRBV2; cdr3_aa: ASRGTAMNTEAF
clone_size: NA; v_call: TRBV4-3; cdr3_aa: ASSQEGQVNEKLF
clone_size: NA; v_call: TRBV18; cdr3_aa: ASSPPQVLNTEAF
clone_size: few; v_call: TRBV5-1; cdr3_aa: ASSLEAPGQGMPTNEKLF
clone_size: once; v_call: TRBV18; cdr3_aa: ASSPPALSGANVLT
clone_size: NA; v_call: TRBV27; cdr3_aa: ASSLMDATDTQY
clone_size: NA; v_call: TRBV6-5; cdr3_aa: ASSYGGGTNEKLF
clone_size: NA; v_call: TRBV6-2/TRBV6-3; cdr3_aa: ASSLPGQPSYEQY
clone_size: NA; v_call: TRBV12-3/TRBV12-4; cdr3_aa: ASSLQGQPQH
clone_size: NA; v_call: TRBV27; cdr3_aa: ASSTWAGGLNTEAF
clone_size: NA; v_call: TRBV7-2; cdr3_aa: ASSWLTSGGRNEQF
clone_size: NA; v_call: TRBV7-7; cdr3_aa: ASSPDERGEQY
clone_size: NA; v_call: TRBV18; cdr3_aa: ASSTGMGGFGNYGYT
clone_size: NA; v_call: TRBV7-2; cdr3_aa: ASSLKGDNSYEQY
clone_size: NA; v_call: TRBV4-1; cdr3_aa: ASSQTSVVPGELF
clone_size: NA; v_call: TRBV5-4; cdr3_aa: ASSDRDSEAF
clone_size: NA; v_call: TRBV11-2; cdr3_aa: ASSFDTEAF
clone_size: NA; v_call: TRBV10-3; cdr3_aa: AISPGGSQETQY
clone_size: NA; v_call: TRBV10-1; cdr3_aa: ASSEQGQGPGELF
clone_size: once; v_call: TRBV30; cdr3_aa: AWSVIEGDGYT
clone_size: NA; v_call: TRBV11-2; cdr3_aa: ASSLSLNTEAF
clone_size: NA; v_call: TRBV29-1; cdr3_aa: SVERTGDGYT
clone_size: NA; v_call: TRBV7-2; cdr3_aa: ASSLVWTGLKDGYT
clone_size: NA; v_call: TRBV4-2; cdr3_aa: ASSPGESSYNEQF
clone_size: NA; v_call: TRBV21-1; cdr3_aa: ASPRGGFGDRGTDGYT
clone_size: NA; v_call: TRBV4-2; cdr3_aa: ASSLSGTVTDTQY
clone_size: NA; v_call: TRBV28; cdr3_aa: ASSSKRGRVGNTEAF
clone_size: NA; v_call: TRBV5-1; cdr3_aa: ASSELAGSGDTQY
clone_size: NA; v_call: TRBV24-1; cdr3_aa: ATRSQDRGSDNEQF
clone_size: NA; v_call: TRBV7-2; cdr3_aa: ASSSRQGAVETQY
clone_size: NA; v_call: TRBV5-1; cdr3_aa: ASSPRDSSYEQY
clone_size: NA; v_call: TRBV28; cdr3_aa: ASSLQGPNTEAF
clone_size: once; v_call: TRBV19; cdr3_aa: ASSPPYSSWDDYT